This TCR beta chain was sequenced in a study of T cells in Graves' hyperthyroidism and ophthalmopathy (dated by TCRdb to the late 2010s). About the investigation overall: Peripheral blood samples were taken at initial diagnosis, before any treatment was given. To identify TCR V-J signatures that set the groups apart, the researchers used a discovery cohort of 100 patients, made up of around 42 with Graves' ophthalmopathy and 57 with stable Graves' hyperthyroidism. Prospective prediction of ophthalmopathy was tested in an independent validation cohort of some 19 hyperthyroidism patients and 17 patients who later progressed to ophthalmopathy. The approximately 100 discovery patients were randomly divided into training and test sets at a 7:3 ratio. The study also compared thyroid tissue and blood T-cell repertoires from five or six Graves' hyperthyroidism patients. Following sampling, methimazole starting at 30 mg daily was given to hyperthyroidism patients, and high-dose intravenous methylprednisolone was given to ophthalmopathy patients. According to the paper, TCR Vbeta CDR3 sequencing was carried out on some 130 peripheral blood samples, which came from around 43 ophthalmopathy, 80 or so hyperthyroidism and roughly 17 progressor patients.

This clonotype was observed at least ten times. No antigen is known for it. The record has no base qualities; no much larger clone is one base away. Graves' hyperthyroidism was defined as stable when no progression to ophthalmopathy occurred over 18 months of follow-up. Hyperthyroidism patients were newly diagnosed, with disease duration under 2 months, and aged 18 to 65 years. The study excluded patients with uncontrolled infections, other autoimmune diseases, pregnancy or lactation. Diagnoses were based on clinical symptoms, serum thyroxine and TRAb, thyroid ultrasound and orbital computed tomography. PBMCs were isolated from roughly 10 ml of fresh peripheral blood by Ficoll-Paque density gradient centrifugation. Trizol reagent was used to extract total RNA, and RNA quality was then checked on an Agilent 2100 Bioanalyzer. Paper-wide results and their limitations: In cross-validation, a model built on a 13 V-J signature told ophthalmopathy apart from stable hyperthyroidism with under 90% sensitivity and around 83% specificity, and in testing the same model reached 80%/75%. In validation, progression to ophthalmopathy was predicted by the model with roughly 69% sensitivity and nearly 75% specificity, a median of roughly 6.4 months before onset. No statistical method was used to set the sample size in advance, and investigators knew the group allocation. Most expanded thyroid clonotypes (frequency above 0.001) were also found in blood, which suggests that blood repertoires may mirror thyroid immune responses.

Its CDR3 holds 19 amino acids, cysteine through phenylalanine. The kept DNA is CDR3 alone, 57 bases in frame from the first base. The germline V gene sets CDR1 to SGHTA and CDR2 to FQGNSA. Ends trimmed: V by 5 bases, J by 2 bases; bases unmatched to a gene: 9. TCR beta CDR3 regions were amplified from RNA transcripts. The TCR CDR3 was subjected to a first round of RT-PCR using the HTBI primer set and the Qiagen OneStep RT-PCR kit. The libraries were constructed in a second round of multiplex PCR and then size-selected and purified. Paired-end sequencing of the libraries was performed with 100 bp reads on an Illumina HiSeq2000. In the original analysis: Raw data were processed with SOAPnuke, discarding reads with adapters, uncalled bases, mean Phred below 15, or no exact constant-primer or identifier match. COPE v1.2.5 was used to merge high-quality paired reads, and clonotypes were defined as unique nucleotide sequences. Clonotypes were aligned to IMGT TRBV, TRBD and TRBJ reference segments using MiTCR v1.1. The analysis included only V-J combinations with a frequency above 0.0001, which together covered 98% to 99.2% of the repertoires. The TCS score was defined as F50 (clonal expansion) divided by E x V (chaos), with BLOSUM62-based TCRdist calculated between CDR3 peptides within each V-J. Welch's t-statistics and random forest reduced 500 to 550 V-J features to 10 to 15, which were used in a naive Bayes classifier (R e1071). TCRdb redid the processing of the public reads, applying fastp at Q25 and MiXCR, and retained in-frame beta chains. CDR3 protein duplicates are merged, each entry listing the most common genes and DNA. The V and J calls were not made by the authors but by TCRdb's processing. For this sample the table gives approximately 710,000 distinct CDR3 sequences, of which around 15% were detected only once. The top ten clonotypes cover around a sixth of the sample.

This chain is built from TRBV7-2 and TRBJ2-1; TRBD2 lines up with 16 middle nucleotides. The specimen was blood. The source is a middle-aged man with Graves' hyperthyroidism. The nucleotide sequence is given as TGTGCCAGCAGCCGCCGGGGGACTAGCGGGAGGGCCGCCTACAATGAGCAGTTCTTC. The resulting protein is CASSRRGTSGRAAYNEQFF.